This TCR beta chain was sequenced during a study of blood T cell repertoires in COVID-19 (TCRdb year 2020). For context, the study as a whole: Samples covering the acute and convalescent phases of COVID-19 were provided by collaborators in the United States, Italy and Spain. The prospective study material was composed of cDNA or gDNA derived from T cells, B-cell-depleted T cells, or PBMCs. Subjects who had been exposed to COVID-19, were actively infected with it, or had recovered from it provided the deeply sampled blood TCRbeta repertoires that made up the dataset. The repertoires were made available in a free public database intended to serve as a resource for research on the immune response to SARS-CoV-2. Samples were obtained from the ongoing ImmuneRACE study (first 160 participants) and from roughly 1,300 subjects provided by 6 global collaborators. A de-identified subject ID, COVID-19 status, age in years and sex were almost always included in the sample metadata. HLA class I and class II types, where available, came from metadata supplied by the sample provider rather than from assay-based typing.

The collaborating institutions used their own protocols to collect whole blood in K2EDTA tubes. For TCRbeta analysis, collaborators shipped samples as frozen whole blood, isolated PBMCs, or DNA extracted from either of those sample types. A distance of 5 bases separates the germline ends of V and J, which lose 1 base and 1 base respectively. According to the germline V gene (reference sequence), CDR1 reads LGHDT and CDR2 reads YNNKEL. Inclusive of the bounding cysteine and phenylalanine, the CDR3 is 15 residues long. The CDR3 DNA has 45 bases and is translated from base 1. TCRbeta CDR3 regions were amplified from genomic DNA by means of the immunoSEQ Assay, a bias-controlled multiplex PCR. The paper's data handling went like this. The number of nucleated cells in each sample was estimated by amplification of reference gene primers within the assay. To quantify the absolute abundance of each unique TCRbeta CDR3 rearrangement, sequence reads were collapsed and filtered. For each sample, productive Simpson clonality was calculated as the square root of Simpson's diversity index across productive rearrangements. What TCRdb holds here is the immuneACCESS table cut down to in-frame rearrangements. Part of the clones is not present; checked against another copy, under half of the missing clones reflect an unresolved V gene, and the others are unexplained. V, J and clone size derive from that table, while D and trimming were established from the DNA sequence. In this sample the table shows 85,000 to 90,000 clones, approximately 79% of which occur a single time. The ten largest clones take up 11% of the sample.

Turning to this clone: This receptor's antigen is unknown. Qualities for individual bases were not recorded, and no much larger clone is one base off.

Findings and caveats that apply to the study as a whole: The amount of clinical and demographic metadata varied by source and participant and was provided uncurated.

This clonotype was sampled from a man between 65 and 79 years old with acute or convalescent COVID-19. The V gene is TRBV3-1 (or the pseudogene TRBV3-2) and the J gene is TRBJ2-6; the D gene assignment is ambiguous. Sequences were obtained from peripheral blood. The DNA sequence reads TGTGCCAGCAGCCAAGTTGAGTCTGGGGCCAACGTCCTGACTTTC. Its protein reads: CASSQVESGANVLTF.